This is a list of T cell receptor beta chains from one sample in a study of Graves' ophthalmopathy and Graves' hyperthyroidism. TCRdb re-analysed the multiplex PCR reads in MiXCR, keeping a single row per CDR3 protein. There are 150,000 or so distinct CDR3 sequences in the sample; 39% occur only once, and 8% to 9.5% lies in the top ten. Sequencing was done on a sample of peripheral blood. The receptors derive from a man aged 25-45 years with Graves' ophthalmopathy. Each CDR3 is given with its conserved first and last residue. D genes are given only for firm matches. A row's size may be missing; if present it is once, few, many or a size class.

V gene	D gene	J gene	clone size	CDR3 protein	CDR3 DNA
TRBV20-1	.	TRBJ1-1	many	CSASATEAFF	TGCAGTGCTAGCGCCACTGAAGCTTTCTTT
TRBV12-3/TRBV12-4	.	TRBJ2-7	many	CASSFLRSGEQYF	TGTGCCAGCAGTTTCCTCCGGTCTGGCGAGCAGTACTTC
TRBV24-1	.	TRBJ1-2	many	CATSDFPHRGSTF	TGTGCCACCAGTGATTTTCCTCATCGGGGTAGCACCTTC
TRBV28	TRBD1	TRBJ2-7	.	CASSPPDRPYEQYF	TGTGCCAGCTCCCCTCCGGACAGGCCCTACGAGCAGTACTTC
TRBV6-1	.	TRBJ2-7	.	CASTSRAGHPPTYEQYF	TGTGCCAGCACCTCAAGGGCAGGGCACCCGCCGACCTACGAGCAGTACTTC
TRBV27	.	TRBJ1-2	.	CASSLFGRGGGYTF	TGTGCCAGCAGTTTATTTGGCAGGGGTGGTGGCTACACCTTC
TRBV28	.	TRBJ2-5	many	CASSPPAGRQETQYF	TGTGCCAGCAGTCCCCCCGCAGGGCGACAAGAGACCCAGTACTTC
TRBV28	.	TRBJ2-7	many	CASSFNRDYEQYF	TGTGCCAGCAGTTTTAACAGGGATTACGAGCAGTACTTC
TRBV30	TRBD1	TRBJ2-5	many	CALTRTGGTGETQYF	TGTGCCTTGACAAGGACAGGGGGCACAGGAGAGACCCAGTACTTC
TRBV12-3/TRBV12-4	TRBD2	TRBJ2-5	few	CASSTGLAGQETQYF	TGTGCCAGCAGCACGGGACTAGCGGGACAAGAGACCCAGTACTTC
TRBV4-3	.	TRBJ2-3	many	CASSPRTQTDTQYF	TGCGCCAGCAGCCCTCGCACCCAAACAGATACGCAGTATTTT
TRBV27	TRBD2	TRBJ2-7	many	CASSSWTSGRIYEQYF	TGTGCCAGCAGTTCATGGACTAGCGGGAGAATCTACGAGCAGTACTTC
TRBV5-8	.	TRBJ1-5	many	CASWGRESNQPQHF	TGTGCCAGCTGGGGCAGGGAAAGCAATCAGCCCCAGCATTTT
TRBV28	.	TRBJ2-4	many	CASSPTGGYIQYF	TGTGCCAGCAGTCCGACTGGGGGGTACATTCAGTACTTC
TRBV12-3/TRBV12-4	.	TRBJ1-5	.	CASSLGQPSNQPQHF	TGTGCCAGCAGTTTAGGACAGCCTAGCAATCAGCCCCAGCATTTT
TRBV20-1	.	TRBJ1-6	.	CSAREEKGHNSPLHF	TGCAGTGCTAGAGAGGAGAAGGGGCACAATTCACCCCTCCACTTT
TRBV18	TRBD1	TRBJ1-2	many	CASSPRPNRGTNYGYTF	TGTGCCAGCTCACCAAGACCTAACAGGGGAACTAACTATGGCTACACCTTC
TRBV28	.	TRBJ2-7	many	CASNDSAYEQYF	TGTGCCAGCAACGACAGTGCCTACGAGCAGTACTTC
TRBV6-1	TRBD2	TRBJ2-7	many	CASSGTSGDTYEQYF	TGTGCCAGCAGTGGGACTAGCGGGGACACCTACGAGCAGTACTTC
TRBV20-1	TRBD2	TRBJ2-4	many	CSAHPTSGSVTNGKNIQYF	TGCAGTGCTCACCCGACTAGCGGGAGTGTGACTAATGGCAAAAACATTCAGTACTTC
TRBV6-1	TRBD2	TRBJ2-7	.	CASSELAGGSSYEQYF	TGTGCCAGCAGTGAACTAGCGGGAGGTAGCTCCTACGAGCAGTACTTC
TRBV15	.	TRBJ2-5	many	CATSRASEGQETQYF	TGTGCCACCAGCAGAGCCTCGGAGGGGCAAGAGACCCAGTACTTC